The entry below describes one TCR beta chain. Its target is unknown. The CDR3 is made up of 14 amino acids. The germline gives CDR1 MDHEN, CDR2 SYDVKM. J lost 0 bases, V lost 7 bases, and 6 bases had no gene match. The data originate from a study of response to subunit inactivated influenza vaccine. Findings and caveats of the study: The authors suggested that few new T cells are recruited per seasonal influenza vaccination.

TCRdb re-called the RT-PCR reads with MiXCR, one entry per CDR3 protein. The table includes around 850,000 distinct CDR3 sequences, roughly 20% detected once. The sample in question was PBMCs from blood, obtained about 5 days after vaccination. The gene calls are TRBV28 and TRBJ2-7; 7 bases are shared with TRBD1. The receptor comes from a man aged 45-60 years who received an inactivated influenza vaccine. The CDR3 sequence is CASMDRSFSYEQYF. The CDR3 bases are TGTGCCAGCATGGACAGGTCCTTCTCCTACGAGCAGTACTTC.